One and the same sample provided the 7 T cell receptor beta chains below, sequenced in a study of neurological immune-mediated disorders. One entry per CDR3 protein results from TCRdb running MiXCR on the 5' RACE reads. The top ten hold around 3.3% of the sample, which has just under 60,000 distinct CDR3 sequences, around 3.4% seen once. The sample taken for sequencing was PBMCs. Every receptor here comes from a young woman with multiple sclerosis.

This clonotype has a count of ten or more. The chain combines TRBV7-9 with TRBJ1-1; D is uncertain. The CDR3 is 14 amino acids. Trimming took 2 bases from V and 1 from J, leaving 8 bases between them. Germline CDR1 reads SEHNR; CDR2 reads FQNEAQ (reference sequence). The CDR3 is CASSLPAQNTEAFF. DNA of the CDR3: TGTGCCAGCAGCTTACCAGCGCAGAACACTGAAGCTTTCTTT.

V and J are TRBV12-5 and TRBJ2-6; no clear D. The CDR3 consists of 13 residues. Trimming stripped 8 bases from V and 1 base from J, with 6 bases between. The germline CDR1 and CDR2 sequences are LGHNT and FRNRAP. The CDR3 bases are TGTGCTAGTACGGCGTCTGGGGCCAACGTCCTGACTTTC. Protein: CASTASGANVLTF.

At least ten counts were recorded for this clonotype. This chain links TRBV4-1 with TRBJ2-7; weak D call: TRBD1 (6 bases). This CDR3 region has 18 residues. Per germline, CDR1 MGHRA and CDR2 YSYEKL. Trimming pared 0 bases from V and 2 bases from J, leaving 20 bases between. DNA of the CDR3: TGCGCCAGCAGCCAAGATTTGACAGTTAAGGGGGTTACCTACGAGCAGTACTTC. This translates into CASSQDLTVKGVTYEQYF.

The table lists this clonotype with many counts. For the CDR3, the DNA is TGCGCCAGCAGTCCACAGGGGAGAGAGACCCAGTACTTC. It translates to CASSPQGRETQYF. The chain recombines TRBV5-1 with TRBJ2-5; 7 bases match TRBD1. The CDR3 length is 13 residues. The V gene end was trimmed by 5 bases and the J gene end by 4 bases; junction bases not matched to a gene: 5. In germline, CDR1 is SGHRS, CDR2 YFSETQ.

This clonotype came up many times. The chain combines TRBV7-2 with TRBJ2-1; D may be TRBD1 (6 bases). This CDR3 has 12 amino acids. V lost 3 bases, J lost 13 bases, and 13 bases lay in between. CDR1 SGHTA and CDR2 FQGNSA come from the germline V gene. In DNA, the CDR3 is TGTGCCAGCAGCTTCTCAAACAGGGACCAGTTCTTC. This encodes CASSFSNRDQFF.

This clonotype was seen ten or more times. The chain is built from TRBV20-1 and TRBJ2-3; TRBD2 matches 11 bases. Germline-derived CDR1 and CDR2 are DFQATT and SNEGSKA (reference sequence). V was pared by 1 base and J by 4 bases, with 7 bases of the junction left unmatched. The CDR3 loop spans 16 amino acids. CDR3 sequence (DNA): TGCAGTGCTAGAGTTACAACTAGCGGGGGCTCAGATACGCAGTATTTT. Translated, it gives CSARVTTSGGSDTQYF.

This clonotype was counted a few times. The chain links TRBV7-2 to TRBJ2-5; TRBD2 agrees at 11 bases. Germline V gene lookup returns CDR1 SGHTA and CDR2 FQGNSA. V was pared by 1 base and J by 10 bases, with 8 bases of the junction left unmatched. The CDR3 is made up of 15 amino acids. The CDR3 bases are TGTGCCAGCAGCTTAGTTACTAGCGGGGGTACCAACCAGTACTTC. This translates into CASSLVTSGGTNQYF.